The present T cell receptor (beta chain) was sequenced within a study of T cell repertoires in cytomegalovirus infection. On the study more broadly: Selection of CMV epitopes for the study included recently identified HLA-C-restricted and well-studied HLA-B-restricted ones. Indications came from public TCR beta signatures; they pointed to CMV infection and to a matching HLA type. Findings and limits, study-wide: The cumulative frequency of public TCR beta families distinguished individuals who carried CMV together with the relevant HLA.

A word on this clonotype: Its antigen remains unknown.

TCRdb re-analysed the reads in MiXCR, keeping a single row per CDR3 protein. The sample holds about half a million distinct CDR3 sequences, about two fifths seen once. V was pared by 5 bases and J by 0 bases, with 10 bases between. Germline V lookup: CDR1 DFQATT, CDR2 SNEGSKA (reference sequence). The CDR3 runs to 14 residues. The J gene is TRBJ1-4, the V gene TRBV20-1, with D possibly TRBD1 on 5 matching bases. This clonotype was obtained from a human donor in good health (CMV status not recorded). Some clones in this sample may be carry-over from other donors' samples. This specimen was cultured PBMCs, taken from culture after CMV antigen stimulation. The CDR3 DNA reads as TGCAGTGCTCGGGGACGGCCAACTAATGAAAAACTGTTTTTT. Amino acid sequence: CSARGRPTNEKLFF.